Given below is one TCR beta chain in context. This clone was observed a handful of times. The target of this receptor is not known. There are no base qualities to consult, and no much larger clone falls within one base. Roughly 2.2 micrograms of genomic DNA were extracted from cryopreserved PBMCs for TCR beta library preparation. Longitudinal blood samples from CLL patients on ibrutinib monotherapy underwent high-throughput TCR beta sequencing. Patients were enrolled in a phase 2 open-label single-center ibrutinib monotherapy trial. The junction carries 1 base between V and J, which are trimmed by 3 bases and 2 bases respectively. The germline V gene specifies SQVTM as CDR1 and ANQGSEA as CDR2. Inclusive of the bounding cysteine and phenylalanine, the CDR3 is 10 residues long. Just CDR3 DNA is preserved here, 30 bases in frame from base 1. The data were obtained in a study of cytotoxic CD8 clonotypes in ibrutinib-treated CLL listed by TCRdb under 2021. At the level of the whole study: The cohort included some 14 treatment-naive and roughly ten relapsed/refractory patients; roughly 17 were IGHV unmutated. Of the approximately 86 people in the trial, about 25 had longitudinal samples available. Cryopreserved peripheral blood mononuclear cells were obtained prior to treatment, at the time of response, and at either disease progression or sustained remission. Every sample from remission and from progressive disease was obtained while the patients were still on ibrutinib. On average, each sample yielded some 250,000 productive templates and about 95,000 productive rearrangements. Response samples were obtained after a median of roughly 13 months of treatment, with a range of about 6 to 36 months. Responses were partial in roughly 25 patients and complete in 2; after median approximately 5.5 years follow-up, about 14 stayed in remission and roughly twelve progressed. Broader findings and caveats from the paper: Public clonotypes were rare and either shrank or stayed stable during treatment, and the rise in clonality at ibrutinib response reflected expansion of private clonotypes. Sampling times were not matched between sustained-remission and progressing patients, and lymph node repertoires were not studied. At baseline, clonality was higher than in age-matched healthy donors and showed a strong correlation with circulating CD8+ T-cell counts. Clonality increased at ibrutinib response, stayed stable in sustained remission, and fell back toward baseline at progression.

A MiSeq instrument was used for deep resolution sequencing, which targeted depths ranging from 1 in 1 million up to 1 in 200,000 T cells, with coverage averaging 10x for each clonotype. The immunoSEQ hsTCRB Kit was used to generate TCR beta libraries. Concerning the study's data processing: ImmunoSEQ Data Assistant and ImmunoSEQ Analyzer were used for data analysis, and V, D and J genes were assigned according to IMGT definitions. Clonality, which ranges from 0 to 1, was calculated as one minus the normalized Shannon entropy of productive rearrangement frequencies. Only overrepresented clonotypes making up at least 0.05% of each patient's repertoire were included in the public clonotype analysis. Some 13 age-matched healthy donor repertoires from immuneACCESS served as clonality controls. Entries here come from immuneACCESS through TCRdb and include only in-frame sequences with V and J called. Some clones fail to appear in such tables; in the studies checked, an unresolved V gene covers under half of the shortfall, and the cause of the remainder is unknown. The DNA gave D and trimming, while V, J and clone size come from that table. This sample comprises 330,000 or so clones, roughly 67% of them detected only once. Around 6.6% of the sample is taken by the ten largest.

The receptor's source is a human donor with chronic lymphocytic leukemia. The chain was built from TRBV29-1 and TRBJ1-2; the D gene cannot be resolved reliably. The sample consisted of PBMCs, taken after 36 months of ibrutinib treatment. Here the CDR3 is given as CSVENYGYTF. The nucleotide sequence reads TGCAGCGTTGAGAACTATGGCTACACCTTC.